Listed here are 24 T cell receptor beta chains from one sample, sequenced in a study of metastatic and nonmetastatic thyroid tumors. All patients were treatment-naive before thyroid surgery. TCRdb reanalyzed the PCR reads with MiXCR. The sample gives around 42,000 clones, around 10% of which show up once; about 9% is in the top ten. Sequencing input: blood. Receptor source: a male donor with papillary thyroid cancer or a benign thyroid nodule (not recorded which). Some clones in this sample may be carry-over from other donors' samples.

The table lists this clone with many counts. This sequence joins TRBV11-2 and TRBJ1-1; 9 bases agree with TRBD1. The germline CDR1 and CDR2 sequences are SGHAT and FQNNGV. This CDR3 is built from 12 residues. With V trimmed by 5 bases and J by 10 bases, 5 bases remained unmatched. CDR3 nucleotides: TGTGCCAGCAGCCACAGGGGGCAGAGAGCTTTCTTT. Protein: CASSHRGQRAFF.

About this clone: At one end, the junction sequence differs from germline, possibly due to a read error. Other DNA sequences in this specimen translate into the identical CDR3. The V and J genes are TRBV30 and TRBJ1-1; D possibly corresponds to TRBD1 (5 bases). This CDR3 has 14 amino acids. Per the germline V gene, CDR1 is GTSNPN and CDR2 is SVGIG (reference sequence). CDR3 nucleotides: TGCGCCTGGCTCGCCGGGGCCCAGACGCCTGAAGCTTTCTTT. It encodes CAWLAGAQTPEAFF. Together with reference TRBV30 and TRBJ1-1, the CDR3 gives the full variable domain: SQTIHQWPATLVQPVGSPLSLECTVEGTSNPNLYWYRQAAGRGLQLLFYSVGIGQISSEVPQNLSASRPQDRQFILSSKKLLLSDSGFYLCAWLAGAQTPEAFFGQGTRLTVV.

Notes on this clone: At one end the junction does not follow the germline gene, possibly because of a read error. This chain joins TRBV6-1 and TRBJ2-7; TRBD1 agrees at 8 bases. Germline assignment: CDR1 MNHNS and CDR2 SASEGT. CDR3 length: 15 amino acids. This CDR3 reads CASRSDRGGSYVQYF. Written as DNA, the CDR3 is TGTGCCAGCAGGAGTGACAGGGGTGGGTCCTACGTGCAGTACTTC.

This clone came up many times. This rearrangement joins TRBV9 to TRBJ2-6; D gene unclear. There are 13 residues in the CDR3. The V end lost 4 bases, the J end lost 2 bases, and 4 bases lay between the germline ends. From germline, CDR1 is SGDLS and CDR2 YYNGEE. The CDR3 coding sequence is TGTGCCAGCAGCCTTACTGGGGCCAACGTCCTGACTTTC. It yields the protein CASSLTGANVLTF.

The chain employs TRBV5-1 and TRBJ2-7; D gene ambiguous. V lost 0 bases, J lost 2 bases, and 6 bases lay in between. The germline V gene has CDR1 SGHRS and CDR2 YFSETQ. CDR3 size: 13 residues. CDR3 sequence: CASSLEGPYEQYF. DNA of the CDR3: TGCGCCAGCAGCTTGGAAGGACCCTACGAGCAGTACTTC.

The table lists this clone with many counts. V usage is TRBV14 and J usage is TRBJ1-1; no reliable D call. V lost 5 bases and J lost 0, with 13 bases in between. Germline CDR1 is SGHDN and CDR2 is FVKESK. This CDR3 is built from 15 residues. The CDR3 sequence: CASSGTLGMNTEAFF. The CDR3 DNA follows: TGTGCCAGCAGCGGTACGTTGGGAATGAACACTGAAGCTTTCTTT.

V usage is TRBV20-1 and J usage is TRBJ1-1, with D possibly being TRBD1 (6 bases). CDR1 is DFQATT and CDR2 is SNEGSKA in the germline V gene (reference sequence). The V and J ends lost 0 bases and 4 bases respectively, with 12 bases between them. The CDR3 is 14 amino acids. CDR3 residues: CSARELGASTEAFF. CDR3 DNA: TGCAGTGCTAGAGAACTGGGGGCAAGCACTGAAGCTTTCTTT.

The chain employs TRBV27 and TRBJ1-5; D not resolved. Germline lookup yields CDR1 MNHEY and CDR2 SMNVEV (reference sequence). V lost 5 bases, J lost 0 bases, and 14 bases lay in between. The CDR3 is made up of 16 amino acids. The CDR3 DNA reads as TGTGCCAGCAGTCCGCGGGTATTTTATAGCAATCAGCCCCAGCATTTT. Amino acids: CASSPRVFYSNQPQHF.

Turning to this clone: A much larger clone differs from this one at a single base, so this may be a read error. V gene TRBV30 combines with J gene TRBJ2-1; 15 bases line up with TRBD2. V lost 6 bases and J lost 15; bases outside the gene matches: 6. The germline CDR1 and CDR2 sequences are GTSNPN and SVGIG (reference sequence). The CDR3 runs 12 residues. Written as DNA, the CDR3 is TGTGCCTGTATCAGGACTAGCGGGAGGGTGTTCTTC. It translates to CACIRTSGRVFF.

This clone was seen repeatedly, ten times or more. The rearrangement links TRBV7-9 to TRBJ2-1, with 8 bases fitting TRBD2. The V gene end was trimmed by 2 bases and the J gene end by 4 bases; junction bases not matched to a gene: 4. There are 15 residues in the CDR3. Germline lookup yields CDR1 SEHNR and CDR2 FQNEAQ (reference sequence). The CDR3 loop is CASSLFGRAYNEQFF. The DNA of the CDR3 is TGTGCCAGCAGCTTATTCGGGAGGGCGTACAATGAGCAGTTCTTC.

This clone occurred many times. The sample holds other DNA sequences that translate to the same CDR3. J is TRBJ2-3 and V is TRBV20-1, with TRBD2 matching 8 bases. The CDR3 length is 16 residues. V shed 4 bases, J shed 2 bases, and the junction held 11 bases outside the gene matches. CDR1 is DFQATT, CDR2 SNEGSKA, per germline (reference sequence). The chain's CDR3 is CSATEPTSVNTDTQYF. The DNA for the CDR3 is TGCAGTGCTACAGAACCGACTAGCGTGAACACAGATACGCAGTATTTT.

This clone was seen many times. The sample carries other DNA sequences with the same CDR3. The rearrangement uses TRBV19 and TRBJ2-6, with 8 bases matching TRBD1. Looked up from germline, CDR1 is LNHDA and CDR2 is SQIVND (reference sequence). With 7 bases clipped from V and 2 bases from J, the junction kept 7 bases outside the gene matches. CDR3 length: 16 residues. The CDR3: CASTPQGATGANVLTF. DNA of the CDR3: TGTGCCAGTACCCCCCAGGGGGCCACTGGGGCCAACGTCCTGACTTTC.

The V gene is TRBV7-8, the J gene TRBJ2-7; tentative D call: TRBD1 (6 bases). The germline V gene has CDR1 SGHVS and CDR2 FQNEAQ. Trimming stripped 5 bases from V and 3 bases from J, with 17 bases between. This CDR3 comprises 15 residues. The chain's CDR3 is CASSPFTGSSYEQYF. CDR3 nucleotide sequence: TGTGCCAGCAGCCCCTTTACAGGGTCGAGCTACGAGCAGTACTTC. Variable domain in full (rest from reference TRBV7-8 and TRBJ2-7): GAGVSQSPRYKVAKRGQDVALRCDPISGHVSLFWYQQALGQGPEFLTYFQNEAQLDKSGLPSDRFFAERPEGSVSTLKIQRTQQEDSAVYLCASSPFTGSSYEQYFGPGTRLTVT.

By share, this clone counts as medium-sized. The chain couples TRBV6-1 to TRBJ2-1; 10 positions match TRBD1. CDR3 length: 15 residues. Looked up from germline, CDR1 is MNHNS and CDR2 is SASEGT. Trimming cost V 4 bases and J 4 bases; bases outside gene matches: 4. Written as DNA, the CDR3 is TGTGCCAGCAGTGGACCGGGACAGGGGTACAATGAGCAGTTCTTC. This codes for CASSGPGQGYNEQFF.

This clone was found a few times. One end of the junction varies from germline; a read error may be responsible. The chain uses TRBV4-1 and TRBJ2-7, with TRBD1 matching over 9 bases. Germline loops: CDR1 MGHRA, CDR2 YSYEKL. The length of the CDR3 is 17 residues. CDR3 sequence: CASSQGPLGDRVNERYF. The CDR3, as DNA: TGCGCCAGCAGCCAAGGGCCTCTTGGGGACAGGGTGAACGAGCGGTACTTC.

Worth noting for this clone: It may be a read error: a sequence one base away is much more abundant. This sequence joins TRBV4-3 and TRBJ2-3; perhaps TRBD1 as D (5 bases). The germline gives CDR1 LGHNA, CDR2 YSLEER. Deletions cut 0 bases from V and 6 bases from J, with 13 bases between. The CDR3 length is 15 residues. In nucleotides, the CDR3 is TGCGCCAGCAGCCAAGATCCGGACATGGCCGATACGCAGTATTTT. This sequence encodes CASSQDPDMADTQYF.

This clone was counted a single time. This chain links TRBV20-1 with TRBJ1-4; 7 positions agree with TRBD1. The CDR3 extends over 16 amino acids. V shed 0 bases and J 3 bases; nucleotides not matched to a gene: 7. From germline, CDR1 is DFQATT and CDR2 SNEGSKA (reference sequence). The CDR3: CSAREAGGRANEKLFF. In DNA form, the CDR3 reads TGCAGTGCTAGAGAAGCAGGGGGTCGAGCTAATGAAAAACTGTTTTTT.

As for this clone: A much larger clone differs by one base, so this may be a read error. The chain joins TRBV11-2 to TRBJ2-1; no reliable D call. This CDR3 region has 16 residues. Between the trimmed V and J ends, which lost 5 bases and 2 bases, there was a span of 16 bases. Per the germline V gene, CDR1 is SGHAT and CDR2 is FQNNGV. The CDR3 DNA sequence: TGTGCCAGCAGCCCCACGAGGACCAGCGCCTACAATGAGCAGTTCTTC. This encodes CASSPTRTSAYNEQFF.

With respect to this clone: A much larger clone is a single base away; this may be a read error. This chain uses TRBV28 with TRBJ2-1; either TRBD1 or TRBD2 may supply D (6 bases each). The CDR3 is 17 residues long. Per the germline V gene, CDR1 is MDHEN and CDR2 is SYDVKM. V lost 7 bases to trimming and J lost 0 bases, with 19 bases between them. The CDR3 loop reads CASITGWGDISYNEQFF. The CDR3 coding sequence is TGTGCCAGCATCACGGGTTGGGGGGACATCTCCTACAATGAGCAGTTCTTC. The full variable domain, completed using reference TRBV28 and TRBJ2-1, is DVKVTQSSRYLVKRTGEKVFLECVQDMDHENMFWYRQDPGLGLRLIYFSYDVKMKEKGDIPEGYSVSREKKERFSLILESASTNQTSMYLCASITGWGDISYNEQFFGPGTRLTVL.

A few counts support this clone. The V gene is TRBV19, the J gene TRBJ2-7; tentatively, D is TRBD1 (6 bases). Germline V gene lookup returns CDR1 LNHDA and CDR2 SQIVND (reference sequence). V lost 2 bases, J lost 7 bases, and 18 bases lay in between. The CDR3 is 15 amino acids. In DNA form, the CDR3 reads TGTGCCAGTAGTATAAACAACCCCGGGACAACGGAGCAGTACTTC. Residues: CASSINNPGTTEQYF.

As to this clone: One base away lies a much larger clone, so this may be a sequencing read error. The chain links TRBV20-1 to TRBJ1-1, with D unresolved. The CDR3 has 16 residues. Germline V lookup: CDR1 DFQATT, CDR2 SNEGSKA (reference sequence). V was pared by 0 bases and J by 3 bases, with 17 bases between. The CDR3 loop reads CSARDPQSAMDTEAFF. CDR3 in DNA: TGCAGTGCTAGAGATCCGCAGAGCGCTATGGACACTGAAGCTTTCTTT.

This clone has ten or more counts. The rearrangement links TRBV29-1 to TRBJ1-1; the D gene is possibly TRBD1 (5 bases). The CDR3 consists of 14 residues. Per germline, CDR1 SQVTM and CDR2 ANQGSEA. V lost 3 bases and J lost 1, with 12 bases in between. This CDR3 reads CSVEGRARNTEAFF. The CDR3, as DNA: TGCAGCGTTGAGGGCAGGGCGAGGAACACTGAAGCTTTCTTT. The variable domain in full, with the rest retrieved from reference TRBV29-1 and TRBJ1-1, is SAVISQKPSRDICQRGTSLTIQCQVDSQVTMMFWYRQQPGQSLTLIATANQGSEATYESGFVIDKFPISRPNLTFSTLTVSNMSPEDSSIYLCSVEGRARNTEAFFGQGTRLTVV.

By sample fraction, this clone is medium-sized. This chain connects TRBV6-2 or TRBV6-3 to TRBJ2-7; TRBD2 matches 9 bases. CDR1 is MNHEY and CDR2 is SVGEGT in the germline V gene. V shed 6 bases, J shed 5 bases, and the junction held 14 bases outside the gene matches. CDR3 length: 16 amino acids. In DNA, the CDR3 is TGTGCCAGCAGCCGGCGGAAGAGCGGGAGGATAAACGAGCAGTACTTC. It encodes CASSRRKSGRINEQYF.

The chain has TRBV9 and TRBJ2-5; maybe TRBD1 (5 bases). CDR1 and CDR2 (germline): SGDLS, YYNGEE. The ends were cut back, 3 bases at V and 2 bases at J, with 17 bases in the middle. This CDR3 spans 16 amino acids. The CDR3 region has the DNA TGTGCCAGCAGCGATGGTAATCACGACAGTCAAGAGACCCAGTACTTC. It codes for CASSDGNHDSQETQYF.